This TCR beta chain stems from a study of tumor-infiltrating lymphocytes in primary liver carcinoma. Study background: Both sexes were represented among patients, who were 30 to 69 years old.

Study findings and constraints: The study found tumor-adjacent and tumor-blood pairs overlapped less than tumor region pairs.

Constant-region priming of 500 ng total RNA yielded TCR beta cDNA. Libraries for TCR beta were built through three nested multiplex PCR rounds, which together made up a slightly modified ARM-PCR procedure. With TRBV1-TRBV30 forward primers and a C-beta reverse primer, the first two PCR rounds were run for nine to eleven cycles each. A single record per CDR3 protein comes from TCRdb applying MiXCR to the multiplex PCR reads. The profile shows about 100,000 distinct CDR3 sequences, just over 65% of them singletons. About this clonotype itself: Its antigen is unknown.

V shed 4 bases and J shed 1 base, with 10 bases lying between them. Germline CDR1 reads SGHRS; CDR2 reads YFSETQ. CDR3 size: 14 residues. Starting material for RNA and DNA co-extraction consisted of about 19-32 mg of unsorted bulk tissue. Chronic HBV infection affected patients, none of whom had received treatment. The TCR comes from a man aged 40-49 years with primary liver carcinoma and hepatitis B virus infection. Sequencing used tumor-adjacent normal liver tissue. The chain employs TRBV5-1 and TRBJ2-3; no clear D gene. The CDR3 loop is CASSQWGRTDTQYF. In DNA, the CDR3 is TGCGCCAGCAGCCAATGGGGTCGCACAGATACGCAGTATTTT.